The present T cell receptor beta chain was sequenced within a study of T cell repertoires in cytomegalovirus infection. A single record per CDR3 protein comes from TCRdb applying MiXCR to the reads. The data show about 230,000 distinct CDR3 sequences, with about 5.9% seen just once and more than 5.5% held by the top ten. CDR1 is SGHRS and CDR2 is YFSETQ in the germline V gene. The CDR3 is made up of 15 amino acids. Trimming stripped 4 bases from V and 4 bases from J, with 17 bases between. The V call is TRBV5-1, the J call TRBJ1-1; D perhaps matches TRBD1 (5 bases). This clonotype was obtained from a human donor in good health (CMV status not recorded). Some clones in this sample may be carry-over from other donors' samples. Sequenced sample: PBMCs. The CDR3: CASSPRGEVATEAFF. CDR3 sequence (DNA): TGCGCCAGCAGCCCCAGAGGGGAAGTGGCCACTGAAGCTTTCTTT.